This entry lists 27 T cell receptor beta chains sequenced from one sample in a study of cytotoxic CD8 clonotypes in ibrutinib-treated CLL. Libraries were prepared by immunoSEQ multiplex PCR; TCRdb keeps only in-frame clonotypes and omits some of them. The data show tens of thousands of clones, with approximately 71% seen just once and 43% held by the top ten. This specimen was PBMCs, taken after 12 months of ibrutinib treatment. These receptors all stem from a human donor with chronic lymphocytic leukemia.

In regard to this clone: A much larger clone differs from this one at a single base, so this may be a read error. Within the sample, other DNA sequences also encode this same CDR3. CDR3 DNA: TGTGCCAGCAGCTTAGAAAGACAGGGGCGGACCCCCTACGAGCAGTACTTC. Its translation is CASSLERQGRTPYEQYF. The chain uses TRBV11-2 and TRBJ2-7; 8 nucleotides agree with TRBD1. With 0 bases clipped from V and 2 bases from J, the junction kept 9 bases outside the gene matches. CDR1 is SGHAT, CDR2 FQNNGV, per germline. The CDR3 totals 17 residues.

Only a few counts were recorded for this clone. V gene TRBV19 combines with J gene TRBJ1-1, with a weak D call TRBD1 (6 bases). Germline loops: CDR1 LNHDA, CDR2 SQIVND (reference sequence). The CDR3 has 15 residues. V dropped 7 bases and J dropped 5 bases, with 20 bases sitting between them. The CDR3 region has the DNA TGTGCCAGTAAAGGGGGGAACCCATTCGGGACTGAAGCTTTCTTT. It encodes CASKGGNPFGTEAFF.

The chain carries TRBV28 and TRBJ1-5; the D gene is possibly TRBD1 (5 bases). V lost 7 bases and J 3 bases, leaving 13 bases between the germline ends. The CDR3 length is 14 residues. Looked up from germline, CDR1 is MDHEN and CDR2 is SYDVKM. The CDR3 coding sequence is TGTGCCAGCACAAAGGGGCCTTTCAATCAGCCCCAGCATTTT. It specifies CASTKGPFNQPQHF. The entire variable domain, with the rest obtained from reference TRBV28 and TRBJ1-5, is as follows: DVKVTQSSRYLVKRTGEKVFLECVQDMDHENMFWYRQDPGLGLRLIYFSYDVKMKEKGDIPEGYSVSREKKERFSLILESASTNQTSMYLCASTKGPFNQPQHFGDGTRLSIL.

About this clone: Other DNA sequences of this sample code for an identical CDR3. The chain combines TRBV4-1 with TRBJ2-2; TRBD2 aligns across 13 bases. J was trimmed by 5 bases and V by 3 bases; bases with no gene match: 6. The CDR3 covers 17 residues. Per germline, CDR1 MGHRA and CDR2 YSYEKL. This chain's CDR3 is CASSHPTSGRSTGELFF. The CDR3 bases are TGCGCCAGCAGCCACCCGACTAGCGGGAGGAGTACCGGGGAGCTGTTTTTT.

The V gene is TRBV19, the J gene TRBJ1-5; perhaps TRBD1 as D (5 bases). CDR1 is LNHDA and CDR2 is SQIVND in the germline V gene (reference sequence). V lost 7 bases and J lost 0, with 13 bases in between. The CDR3 runs to 15 residues. DNA for the CDR3: TGTGCCAGTAAGGATGGGGACCTTAGCAATCAGCCCCAGCATTTT. Its protein product is CASKDGDLSNQPQHF. Full variable domain (rest looked up from reference TRBV19 and TRBJ1-5): DGGITQSPKYLFRKEGQNVTLSCEQNLNHDAMYWYRQDPGQGLRLIYYSQIVNDFQKGDIAEGYSVSREKKESFPLTVTSAQKNPTAFYLCASKDGDLSNQPQHFGDGTRLSIL.

The genes are TRBV30 and TRBJ2-3; TRBD1 matches 12 bases. Germline V gives CDR1 GTSNPN, CDR2 SVGIG (reference sequence). The CDR3 totals 13 residues. Trimming at V came to 6 bases and at J to 5 bases, leaving 3 bases not matched to a gene. CDR3 coding DNA: TGTGCCTGCGGGACAGGGGGCCTAGATACGCAGTATTTT. It translates to CACGTGGLDTQYF.

In its sample, this clone was seen once. This sequence joins TRBV9 and TRBJ1-2; tentative D call: TRBD1 (6 bases). CDR1 is SGDLS, CDR2 YYNGEE, per germline. CDR3 size: 15 residues. Trimming stripped 3 bases from V and 4 bases from J, with 16 bases between. As DNA, the CDR3 is TGTGCCAGCAGCGCCTTGGGGGCTGATTCCTATGGCTACACCTTC. Translation: CASSALGADSYGYTF.

The chain joins TRBV18 to TRBJ2-1; TRBD2 agrees at 12 bases. With V trimmed by 6 bases and J by 9 bases, 15 bases remained unmatched. The CDR3 runs 17 residues. CDR1 and CDR2 (germline): KGHSH, LQKENI. CDR3 sequence reads: CASSDGILAGGASEQFF. Written as DNA, the CDR3 is TGTGCCAGCTCCGATGGGATACTAGCGGGAGGCGCCAGTGAGCAGTTCTTC.

This CDR3 reads CAWSWGGSDGQPQHF. CDR3 bases: TGTGCCTGGAGTTGGGGGGGCAGCGACGGTCAGCCCCAGCATTTT. The genes are TRBV30 and TRBJ1-5, with a weak D call TRBD1 (6 bases). V dropped 2 bases and J dropped 6 bases, with 17 bases sitting between them. The germline V gene has CDR1 GTSNPN and CDR2 SVGIG (reference sequence). This CDR3 contains 15 residues.

The sample holds a few counts of this clone. The chain has TRBV9 and TRBJ2-2; D gene unclear. CDR3 length equals 15 residues. V lost 0 bases and J 5 bases, leaving 11 bases between the germline ends. The germline V gene has CDR1 SGDLS and CDR2 YYNGEE. The CDR3 nucleotides read TGTGCCAGCAGCGTAGAGCCCATCCTGACCGGGGAGCTGTTTTTT. This gives the protein CASSVEPILTGELFF. Full variable domain (outside the CDR3, taken from reference TRBV9 and TRBJ2-2): DSGVTQTPKHLITATGQRVTLRCSPRSGDLSVYWYQQSLDQGLQFLIQYYNGEERAKGNILERFSAQQFPDLHSELNLSSLELGDSALYFCASSVEPILTGELFFGEGSRLTVL.

The rearrangement joins TRBV30 to TRBJ1-2, with D unresolved. V lost 7 bases, J lost 3 bases, and 15 bases lay in between. Germline lookup yields CDR1 GTSNPN and CDR2 SVGIG (reference sequence). CDR3 size: 13 residues. Here the CDR3 reads CAFSSRVHYGYTF. As DNA, the CDR3 is TGTGCCTTCTCCTCGCGGGTTCACTATGGCTACACCTTC.

This clone turned up a few times. V usage is TRBV7-2 and J usage is TRBJ1-4; possible D gene TRBD1, 5 bases. Germline CDR1 reads SGHTA; CDR2 reads FQGNSA. V was pared by 1 base and J by 9 bases, with 15 bases between. The CDR3 has 15 residues. CDR3 in DNA: TGTGCCAGCAGCTTAGTAGGGACGGGAGGGAAAAAACTGTTTTTT. Amino acid sequence: CASSLVGTGGKKLFF.

The chain combines TRBV5-1 with TRBJ2-3; TRBD2 agrees at 11 bases. Trimming cost V 2 bases and J 3 bases; bases outside gene matches: 5. Germline V gene data show CDR1 as SGHRS and CDR2 as YFSETQ. The CDR3 loop spans 16 amino acids. The CDR3 coding sequence is TGCGCCAGCAGCTTAACGGCTAGCGGGAGGACAGATACGCAGTATTTT. This gives the protein CASSLTASGRTDTQYF.

This clone was counted once. The rearrangement uses TRBV5-1 and TRBJ2-1, with D perhaps being TRBD1 or TRBD2 (5 bases each). The CDR3 has 15 amino acids. Germline lookup yields CDR1 SGHRS and CDR2 YFSETQ. V was cut by 1 base and J by 5 bases, with 13 bases left in between. For the CDR3, the DNA is TGCGCCAGCAGCTTGTTGGGGGAGCTCCACAATGAGCAGTTCTTC. Its protein product is CASSLLGELHNEQFF. Based on the CDR3 plus reference TRBV5-1 and TRBJ2-1, the full variable domain is KAGVTQTPRYLIKTRGQQVTLSCSPISGHRSVSWYQQTPGQGLQFLFEYFSETQRNKGNFPGRFSGRQFSNSRSEMNVSTLELGDSALYLCASSLLGELHNEQFFGPGTRLTVL.

The rearrangement joins TRBV6-5 to TRBJ2-1; the D is unclear. V was trimmed by 4 bases and J by 5 bases, leaving 9 bases between them. CDR1 is MNHEY and CDR2 is SVGAGI in the germline V gene. The CDR3 extends over 13 amino acids. The chain's CDR3 is CASSLSRDNEQFF. In DNA, the CDR3 is TGTGCCAGCAGTTTGTCCCGGGACAATGAGCAGTTCTTC.

V usage is TRBV7-3 and J usage is TRBJ2-1; D might be TRBD2 (5 bases). Germline V CDR1 and CDR2: SGHTA, FQGTGA. The CDR3 totals 16 residues. V lost 0 bases and J 5 bases, leaving 14 bases between the germline ends. CDR3 amino acids: CASSLTGGPGNNEQFF. The CDR3 nucleotides read TGTGCCAGCAGCTTAACTGGAGGACCCGGGAACAATGAGCAGTTCTTC.

The rearrangement uses TRBV18 and TRBJ2-2; D is tentatively TRBD1 or TRBD2 (5 bases each). The CDR3 has 15 amino acids. Trimming shortened V by 0 bases and J by 5 bases, and 10 bases separated the two germline ends. Per germline, CDR1 KGHSH and CDR2 LQKENI. DNA for the CDR3: TGTGCCAGCTCACCACCGGGGACCCAGACCGGGGAGCTGTTTTTT. Its translation: CASSPPGTQTGELFF.

The rearrangement joins TRBV28 to TRBJ1-1; perhaps TRBD1 as D (5 bases). Trimming stripped 6 bases from V and 6 bases from J, with 14 bases between. CDR1 MDHEN and CDR2 SYDVKM come from the germline V gene. The CDR3 has 13 amino acids. CDR3 in amino acids: CASSLGGRAEAFF. Here the CDR3 DNA reads TGTGCCAGCAGCCTCGGGGGTCGCGCTGAAGCTTTCTTT.

The chain is built from TRBV19 and TRBJ2-6; D tentatively reads TRBD1 or TRBD2 (5 bases each). Germline CDR1 is LNHDA and CDR2 is SQIVND (reference sequence). This CDR3 contains 16 residues. V shed 6 bases and J shed 0 bases, with 12 bases lying between them. The chain's CDR3 is CASSPWGTSGANVLTF. CDR3 in DNA: TGTGCCAGTAGCCCCTGGGGGACCTCTGGGGCCAACGTCCTGACTTTC.

This clone has just a few counts. V usage is TRBV28 and J usage is TRBJ2-4; 10 bases agree with TRBD1. With V trimmed by 6 bases and J by 6 bases, 2 bases remained unmatched. Germline V gene data show CDR1 as MDHEN and CDR2 as SYDVKM. The CDR3 runs to 13 residues. The chain's CDR3 is CASRTGGSNIQYF. The CDR3 DNA reads as TGTGCCAGCAGGACAGGGGGCTCAAACATTCAGTACTTC.

Points on this clone: This sample includes further DNA sequences coding for the same CDR3. This sequence joins TRBV5-5 and TRBJ2-3; D may correspond to TRBD1 or TRBD2 (6 bases each). Germline assignment: CDR1 SGHKS and CDR2 YYEKEE (reference sequence). V gave up 0 bases and J gave up 6 bases, with 11 bases separating them. This CDR3 comprises 14 residues. The CDR3 DNA reads TGTGCCAGCAGCTTGGAGTGGGGGGCGGATACGCAGTATTTT. This translates into CASSLEWGADTQYF.

The chain has TRBV12-2 and TRBJ2-2; TRBD2 is the table's D call, not checked against the DNA. TRBV12-2 is a listed pseudogene. The CDR3 is 18 residues long. CDR3 in amino acids: CASRPEVGHGLNTGELFF. The CDR3 DNA sequence: TGTGCAAGTCGCCCCGAGGTAGGTCACGGATTGAACACCGGGGAGCTGTTTTTT.

This clone was found a few times. CDR3 amino acids: CASSEHQVGDQPQHF. DNA for the CDR3: TGTGCCAGCAGTGAACACCAGGTAGGGGATCAGCCCCAGCATTTT. This chain links TRBV2 with TRBJ1-5; maybe TRBD1 (5 bases). The CDR3 runs to 15 residues. Trimming cost V 2 bases and J 5 bases, with 13 bases left between them. CDR1 and CDR2 from the germline V gene are SNHLY and FYNNEI. Based on the CDR3 plus reference TRBV2 and TRBJ1-5, the full variable domain is EPEVTQTPSHQVTQMGQEVILRCVPISNHLYFYWYRQILGQKVEFLVSFYNNEISEKSEIFDDQFSVERPDGSNFTLKIRSTKLEDSAMYFCASSEHQVGDQPQHFGDGTRLSIL.

This chain joins TRBV18 and TRBJ1-2; D is uncertain. Germline V gene sequence: CDR1 KGHSH, CDR2 LQKENI. Deletions cut 2 bases from V and 3 bases from J, with 7 bases between. The CDR3 consists of 13 residues. As DNA, the CDR3 is TGTGCCAGCTCACCAGGGAACCACTATGGCTACACCTTC. Its protein product is CASSPGNHYGYTF.

The chain links TRBV7-9 to TRBJ2-7; 9 nucleotides line up with TRBD2. Germline V CDR1 and CDR2: SEHNR, FQNEAQ (reference sequence). The CDR3 length is 15 residues. J gave up 5 bases and V 6 bases, and 11 bases lay outside the gene matches. CDR3 sequence reads: CASSSPGLASHEQYF. DNA for the CDR3: TGTGCCAGCAGTTCCCCGGGACTAGCATCCCACGAGCAGTACTTC. Combining the CDR3 with reference TRBV7-9 and TRBJ2-7 gives the whole variable domain DTGVSQNPRHKITKRGQNVTFRCDPISEHNRLYWYRQTLGQGPEFLTYFQNEAQLEKSRLLSDRFSAERPKGSFSTLEIQRTEQGDSAMYLCASSSPGLASHEQYFGPGTRLTVT.

This clone was seen many times. The genes are TRBV5-4 and TRBJ2-1; 8 positions agree with TRBD2. V was pared by 4 bases and J by 5 bases, with 11 bases of the junction left unmatched. This CDR3 has 16 amino acids. The germline CDR1 and CDR2 sequences are SGHNT and YYREEE (reference sequence). The CDR3 DNA reads TGTGCCAGCAGCCCCTCCCCAGCGGGAGCCCACAATGAGCAGTTCTTC. Its translation: CASSPSPAGAHNEQFF.

The J gene is TRBJ2-1, the V gene TRBV5-1, with D maybe TRBD1 (6 bases). Trimming pared 0 bases from V and 4 bases from J, leaving 8 bases between. Germline V gene sequence: CDR1 SGHRS, CDR2 YFSETQ. The CDR3 loop spans 14 amino acids. The CDR3 spells CASSLGDTYNEQFF. The CDR3 DNA follows: TGCGCCAGCAGCTTGGGGGACACTTACAATGAGCAGTTCTTC. Full variable domain (outside the CDR3, taken from reference TRBV5-1 and TRBJ2-1): KAGVTQTPRYLIKTRGQQVTLSCSPISGHRSVSWYQQTPGQGLQFLFEYFSETQRNKGNFPGRFSGRQFSNSRSEMNVSTLELGDSALYLCASSLGDTYNEQFFGPGTRLTVL.